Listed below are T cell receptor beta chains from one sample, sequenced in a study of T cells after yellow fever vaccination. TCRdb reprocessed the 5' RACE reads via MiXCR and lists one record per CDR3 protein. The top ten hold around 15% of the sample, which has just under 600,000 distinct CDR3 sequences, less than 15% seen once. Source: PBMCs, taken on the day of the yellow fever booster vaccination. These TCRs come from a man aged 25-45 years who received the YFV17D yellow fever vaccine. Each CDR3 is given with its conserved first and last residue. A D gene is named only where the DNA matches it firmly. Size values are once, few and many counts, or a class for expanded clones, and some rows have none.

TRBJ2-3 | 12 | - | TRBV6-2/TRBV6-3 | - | CASSLYRDTQYF | TGTGCCAGCAGTCTCTACAGGGATACGCAGTATTTT
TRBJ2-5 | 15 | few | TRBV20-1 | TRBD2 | CSARAIAGGIGTQYF | TGCAGTGCTAGAGCAATAGCGGGAGGGATAGGGACCCAGTACTTC
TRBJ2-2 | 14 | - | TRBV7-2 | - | CASNIGLNRGELFF | TGTGCCAGCAACATAGGCCTAAATCGCGGGGAGCTGTTTTTT
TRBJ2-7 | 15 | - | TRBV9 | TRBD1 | CASSAGQDGSTGRYF | TGTGCCAGCAGCGCAGGACAGGATGGATCTACGGGCAGGTACTTC
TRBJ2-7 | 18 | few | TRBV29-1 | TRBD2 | CSVGPGTSGPRVAYEQYF | TGCAGCGTCGGACCCGGGACTAGCGGGCCTCGTGTCGCCTACGAGCAGTACTTC
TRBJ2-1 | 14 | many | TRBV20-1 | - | CSARDERAYNEQFF | TGCAGTGCTAGAGACGAACGAGCCTACAATGAGCAGTTCTTC
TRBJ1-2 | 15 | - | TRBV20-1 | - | CSARDGRVLNYGYTF | TGCAGTGCTAGAGATGGCAGGGTCTTGAACTATGGCTACACCTTC
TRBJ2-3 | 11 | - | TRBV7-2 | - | CASRTAGEEYF | TGTGCCAGCAGAACGGCAGGGGAGGAATATTTT
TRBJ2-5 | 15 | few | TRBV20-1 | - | CSARSRGAGRETQYF | TGCAGTGCTAGATCGAGGGGTGCGGGGAGAGAGACCCAGTACTTC
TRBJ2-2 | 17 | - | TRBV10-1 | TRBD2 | CASSASGLAANTGELFF | TGCGCCAGCAGTGCTTCGGGACTAGCGGCGAACACCGGGGAGCTGTTTTTT
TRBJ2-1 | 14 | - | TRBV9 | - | CASSGGFRHNEQFF | TGTGCCAGCAGCGGGGGCTTCAGGCACAATGAGCAGTTCTTC
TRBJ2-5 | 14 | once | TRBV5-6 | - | CASSLVARAETQYF | TGTGCCAGCAGCTTGGTTGCAAGGGCAGAGACCCAGTACTTC
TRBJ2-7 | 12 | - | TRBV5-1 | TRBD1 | CASSLIGQGLYF | TGCGCCAGCAGCTTGATCGGACAGGGGTTGTACTTC
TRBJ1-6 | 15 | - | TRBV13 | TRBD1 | CASSSAGTGRSPLHF | TGTGCCAGCAGCTCCGCCGGGACAGGGAGGTCACCCCTCCACTTT
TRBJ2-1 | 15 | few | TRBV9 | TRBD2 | CASSGVAGRRDEQFF | TGTGCCAGCAGCGGGGTAGCGGGAAGAAGGGATGAGCAGTTCTTC
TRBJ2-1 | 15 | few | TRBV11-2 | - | CASSSLSGLTNEQFF | TGTGCCAGCAGCTCCCTATCGGGACTGACCAATGAGCAGTTCTTC
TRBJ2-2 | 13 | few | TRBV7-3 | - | CASSFRQAGELFF | TGTGCCAGCAGCTTCAGACAAGCCGGGGAGCTGTTTTTT
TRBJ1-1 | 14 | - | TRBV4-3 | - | CASSQVDRPNQAFF | TGCGCCAGCAGCCAAGTGGACAGACCCAATCAAGCTTTCTTT
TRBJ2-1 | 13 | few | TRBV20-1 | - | CSASGTQTNEQFF | TGCAGTGCTAGTGGGACCCAGACGAATGAGCAGTTCTTC
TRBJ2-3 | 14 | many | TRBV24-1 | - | CATSDPAGGDTQYF | TGTGCCACCAGTGACCCGGCCGGGGGAGATACGCAGTATTTT
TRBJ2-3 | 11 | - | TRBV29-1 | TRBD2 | CSVVPGGAQYF | TGCAGCGTTGTCCCGGGGGGGGCGCAGTATTTT
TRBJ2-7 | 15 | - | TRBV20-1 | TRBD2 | CSARDLASGTYEQYF | TGCAGTGCTAGAGACCTGGCTAGCGGAACCTACGAGCAGTACTTC
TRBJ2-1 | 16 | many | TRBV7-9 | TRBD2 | CASSPTSGSGHNEQFF | TGTGCCAGCAGCCCTACTAGCGGGAGTGGGCACAATGAGCAGTTCTTC
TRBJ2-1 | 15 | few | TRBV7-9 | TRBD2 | CARGGTSGNSDEQFF | TGTGCCAGAGGGGGGACTAGCGGGAACAGCGATGAGCAGTTCTTC
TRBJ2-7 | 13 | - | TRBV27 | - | CASRRVTSYEQYF | TGTGCCAGCAGGCGGGTGACCTCCTACGAGCAGTACTTC
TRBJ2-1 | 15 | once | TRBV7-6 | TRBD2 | CASSYGRPGNNEKFF | TGTGCCAGCAGCTACGGGAGGCCGGGGAACAATGAGAAGTTCTTC
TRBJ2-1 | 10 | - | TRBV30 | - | CAWSGTAEFF | TGTGCCTGGAGTGGGACGGCGGAGTTCTTC
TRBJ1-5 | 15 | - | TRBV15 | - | CATSRGPGNDQPQHF | TGTGCCACCAGCAGAGGTCCAGGGAACGATCAGCCCCAGCATTTT
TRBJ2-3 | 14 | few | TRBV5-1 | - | CASTLAPATDTQYF | TGCGCCAGCACCCTAGCACCCGCCACAGATACGCAGTATTTT
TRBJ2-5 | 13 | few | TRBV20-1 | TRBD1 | CSAGTGKVETQYF | TGCAGTGCTGGGACAGGGAAGGTAGAGACCCAGTACTTC
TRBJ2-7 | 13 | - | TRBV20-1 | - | CSAASGAEYEQYF | TGCAGTGCTGCCTCAGGGGCAGAGTACGAGCAGTACTTC
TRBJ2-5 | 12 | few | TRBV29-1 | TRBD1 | CSVSGQGETQYF | TGCAGCGTTTCAGGACAGGGTGAGACCCAGTACTTC